The T cell receptor beta chain described here comes from a study of naive and memory T cell subsets (dated by TCRdb to the late 2010s). Concerning the study at large: An open-source, UMI-based TCR alpha and beta sequencing pipeline was applied to sorted naive and memory peripheral blood T cell subsets. IgG serology results and the functional CMV T cell responses were in complete agreement. RNA was DNase-treated and reverse transcribed with TCR constant-region primers, mostly using SuperScript III.

The cysteine opens and the phenylalanine closes a CDR3 of 15 amino acids. Left in the record is the CDR3 DNA by itself, 45 bases read in frame from the first base. For CDR1 and CDR2, the germline V gene lists MNHEY and SVGAGI. V trim: 0 bases; J trim: 1 base; unmatched bases: 1. The library was obtained by UMI-ligation and nested PCR. To cover both TRBC1 and TRBC2, the beta constant-region primer consisted of an equimolar mix of two oligonucleotides. The ligated cDNA went through four rounds of PCR with nested alpha and beta constant-region primers together with the SP2 primer. A single-stranded oligonucleotide containing the SP2 primer and a 12-nucleotide UMI was joined to the 3' end of the cDNA by T4 RNA ligase 1. Incubation of the ligation reaction lasted roughly 20-24 hours at 16 degrees C. PCR2 was usually performed as a SYBR Green qPCR and halted at a preset threshold so that over-amplification would not occur. Every purification after the first one was done using Agencourt AMPure XP magnetic beads. Libraries were quantified by Qubit and checked on a TapeStation, where a main peak was expected near 650 bp. Sequencing of the pooled libraries was done on an Illumina MiSeq using v2 2x251 paired-end kits, which typically yielded roughly 0.9-2.2 million reads per sample. Each sample library was pooled at around 4.1 nM, and roughly 4.5-7% PhiX was included to improve cluster recognition. Regarding the original processing steps: V and J genes were assigned to Demultiplexor-processed FASTQ reads by Decombinator through tag matching, with a single base-pair mismatch being allowed. Collapsinator used UMIs to correct both sequencing errors and frequency errors arising from PCR heterogeneity. CDR3Translator translated TCRs and extracted CDR3s from the conserved cysteine to the FGXG phenylalanine, flagging non-productive sequences. Gini, Shannon entropy and inverse Simpson indices were computed after subsampling the repertoires to the same number of UMI-defined TCRs. Within the linear range, a power law was fitted by maximum likelihood to the distributions of clonotype abundance. On one naive CD8 sample, the pipeline and MIGEC gave similar UMI counts, unique TCR numbers and clonal distributions. A set of several thousand CMV-associated CDR3 sequences, compiled from VDJdb and a published dataset, was used to search the repertoires. TCRdb handled the public reads itself, with Q25 trimming in fastp and clone calling in MiXCR, and kept productive beta chains. Each CDR3 protein appears once, grouped with its most common genes and DNA. The V and J calls and clone size come from TCRdb's table, not from the authors' own analysis. This sample comprises 3,500 to 5,500 distinct CDR3 sequences, approximately 5.2% of them detected only once. Roughly a quarter of the sample is taken by the ten largest.

Beyond this particular receptor, the publication reports: The repertoire findings for the naive and memory subsets could not be validated, as no ground truth was available. After error correction, only a single occurrence was seen for over 90% of naive TCR sequences, so much steeper abundance distributions were produced than in memory subsets. TCR abundance followed a power law with an exponent that was different for naive and memory subsets but consistent across the three individuals. RNA-based TCR counts may be affected by expression changes linked to T cell activation and differentiation. Single alpha or beta chain sequences, rather than paired alpha/beta receptors, were used to define clonotypes. Gini index rose and Shannon and inverse Simpson diversity fell from naive through CM, EM and EMRA in both CD4 and CD8 cells.

TCR alpha and beta chain libraries were amplified separately from the second PCR step onward. To determine each donor's CMV status, fresh PBMCs were stimulated overnight with CMV viral lysate, and IFNgamma production from CD4+ T cells was then assessed. Using Miltenyi beads, CD4 T cells were first positively selected, and CD8 T cells were then positively selected from the CD4-negative fraction. Cells stained for CD3, CD4, CD8, CD45RA, CD27 and a live/dead dye were sorted on a BD Aria II into four subsets by CD45RA and CD27. For sorting, CD45RA-CD27- cells were defined as effector memory cells, while CD45RA+CD27- cells were defined as EMRA cells. A few healthy volunteers provided blood, and each donor's sample was split into CD4 and CD8 T cells and then further divided into four differentiation subsets. About 120 ml of peripheral blood was drawn per donor, and PBMC were isolated by Ficoll-Paque PLUS density-gradient centrifugation. After sorting, cells were lysed in RLT buffer, RNA was extracted using a Qiagen RNeasy kit, and the extracted RNA was stored at -80 degrees C.

This clonotype was seen at least ten times. Its recognized antigen is unknown. No qualities accompany the bases; no much larger clone lies one base away. The sequence is built from TRBV6-5 and TRBJ2-7; the junction holds 9 bases that match TRBD2. This receptor was taken from a human donor in good health. Source material: effector memory CD8+ T cells from blood. In light of the paper, this sample's cell subset or site label describes: effector memory, CD45RA- CD27-. The nucleotides are TGTGCCAGCAGTTACTCTAGCGGGGGTTCCTACGAGCAGTACTTC. This gives the protein CASSYSSGGSYEQYF.